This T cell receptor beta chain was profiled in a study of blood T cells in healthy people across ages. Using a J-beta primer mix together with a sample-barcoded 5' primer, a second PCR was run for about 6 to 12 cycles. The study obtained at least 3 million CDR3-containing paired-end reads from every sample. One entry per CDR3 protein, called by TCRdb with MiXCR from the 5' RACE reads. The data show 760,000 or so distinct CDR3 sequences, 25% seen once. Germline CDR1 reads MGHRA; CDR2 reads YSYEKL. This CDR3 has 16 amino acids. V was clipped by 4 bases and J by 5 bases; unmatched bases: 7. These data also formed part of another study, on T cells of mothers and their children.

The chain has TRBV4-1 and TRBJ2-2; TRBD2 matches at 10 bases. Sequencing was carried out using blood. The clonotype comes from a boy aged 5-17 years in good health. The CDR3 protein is CASSRPLAGVTGELFF. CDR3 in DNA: TGCGCCAGCAGCCGGCCCCTAGCGGGAGTTACCGGGGAGCTGTTTTTT.